Listed here are 16 T cell receptor beta chains from one sample, sequenced in a study of shared clonotypes between healthy human individuals. Here immunoSEQ multiplex PCR was the method, and the copy in TCRdb shows in-frame clones only, minus some. The repertoire has some 1 million clones, about three quarters of them found once; the top ten carry roughly 1.4%. The source material was memory CD4+ T cells sorted from blood. Indicated subset: CD45RA-negative fraction. Source of these receptors: a man aged 18 to 35 in good health.

The chain has TRBV11-2 and TRBJ2-7, with TRBD2 as a possible D gene (5 bases). Trimming stripped 6 bases from V and 0 bases from J, with 15 bases between. Germline loops: CDR1 SGHAT, CDR2 FQNNGV. The CDR3 is 15 amino acids. The CDR3 loop reads CASSVIAGPSYEQYF. The CDR3 bases are TGTGCCAGCAGTGTAATCGCGGGTCCCTCCTACGAGCAGTACTTC.

This clone was seen only a few times. This chain links TRBV4-3 with TRBJ1-2; 7 positions match TRBD1. Trimming at V came to 0 bases and at J to 4 bases, leaving 8 bases not matched to a gene. The CDR3 contains 16 residues. CDR1 and CDR2 (germline): LGHNA, YSLEER. DNA of the CDR3: TGCGCCAGCAGCCAAGAAGAGACAGGGTGGAGCTATGGCTACACCTTC. Its translation is CASSQEETGWSYGYTF.

This chain joins TRBV7-9 and TRBJ1-1; D perhaps matches TRBD1 (5 bases). V lost 5 bases and J lost 5, with 18 bases in between. This CDR3 comprises 15 residues. Germline CDR1 and CDR2: SEHNR and FQNEAQ (reference sequence). In nucleotides, the CDR3 is TGTGCCAGCAGCCAACCGACCCCGGGGGGAACTGAAGCTTTCTTT. The encoded protein is CASSQPTPGGTEAFF.

This clone was counted at least ten times. This sample includes further DNA sequences coding for the same CDR3. This chain links TRBV4-1 with TRBJ2-3; 12 bases match TRBD2. The V gene end was trimmed by 4 bases and the J gene end by 3 bases; junction bases not matched to a gene: 2. CDR1 is MGHRA, CDR2 YSYEKL, per germline. The CDR3 consists of 15 residues. The CDR3 spells CASSRGLAGTDTQYF. CDR3 nucleotide sequence: TGCGCCAGCAGCCGCGGACTAGCGGGGACAGATACGCAGTATTTT.

In regard to this clone: This may come from a read error, since a much larger clone is one base off. Other DNA sequences in the sample encode the same CDR3. The genes are TRBV7-2 and TRBJ2-4; 16 nucleotides agree with TRBD2. The CDR3 covers 16 residues. Germline CDR1 and CDR2: SGHTA and FQGNSA. The CDR3 protein is CASSLGTSGRGNIQYF. The CDR3 bases are TGCGCCAGCAGCTTAGGGACTAGCGGGAGGGGGAACATTCAGTACTTC.

The rearrangement uses TRBV4-1 and TRBJ2-5; D is unresolved. The CDR3 runs to 14 residues. Germline CDR1 reads MGHRA; CDR2 reads YSYEKL. The V gene lost 1 base and the J gene lost 2 bases, with 8 bases spanning the gap. Written as DNA, the CDR3 is TGCGCCAGCAGCCAAGTGGTGTTACAAGAGACCCAGTACTTC. Its protein is CASSQVVLQETQYF.

The J gene is TRBJ2-3, the V gene TRBV27; 8 bases line up with TRBD1. Germline V gives CDR1 MNHEY, CDR2 SMNVEV (reference sequence). This CDR3 region has 19 residues. V was pared by 2 bases and J by 0 bases, with 13 bases of the junction left unmatched. The chain's CDR3 is CASSLVGTGVTPSTDTQYF. The CDR3 DNA sequence: TGTGCCAGCAGTTTAGTAGGGACAGGAGTGACTCCTAGCACAGATACGCAGTATTTT.

This clone was counted once. This chain links TRBV2 with TRBJ2-4; 9 bases are shared with TRBD1. The CDR3 has 17 amino acids. J lost 6 bases, V lost 5 bases, and 14 bases had no gene match. Germline values: CDR1 SNHLY, CDR2 FYNNEI. The CDR3 region is CASSPRGVQGAGNIQYF. The DNA for the CDR3 is TGTGCCAGCAGTCCCAGGGGAGTACAGGGGGCTGGAAACATTCAGTACTTC.

V gene TRBV2 combines with J gene TRBJ2-1; TRBD1 or TRBD2 may be the D gene (5 bases each). Trimming pared 7 bases from V and 9 bases from J, leaving 31 bases between. CDR1 is SNHLY, CDR2 FYNNEI, per germline. The CDR3 consists of 18 residues. In DNA form, the CDR3 reads TGTGCCAGCATGACCGCGGCGAGGGACGAAAGGCCCACGAGTGAGCAGTTCTTC. Its protein product is CASMTAARDERPTSEQFF.

The CDR3 reads CASTRTANTEAFF. The CDR3 nucleotides read TGTGCCAGCACCCGGACAGCTAACACTGAAGCTTTCTTT. The chain joins TRBV6-5 to TRBJ1-1; TRBD1 might be the D (6 bases). CDR3 length: 13 amino acids. The V and J ends lost 7 bases and 2 bases respectively, with 11 bases between them. Germline V gene lookup returns CDR1 MNHEY and CDR2 SVGAGI.

Concerning this clone: An end of the junction differs from the germline gene, which may be a read error. The chain has TRBV19 and TRBJ1-5; 8 positions match TRBD1. This CDR3 has 13 amino acids. Germline V gene lookup returns CDR1 LNHDA and CDR2 SQIVND (reference sequence). CDR3 coding DNA: TGTGCCAGTAGCGGACAGGGCGCCGGAATATGGGATTTT. This encodes CASSGQGAGIWDF.

For the CDR3, the DNA is TGCAGCGGTCTAGCGGGAAGCCCCCCCTACAATGAGCAGTTCTTC. Protein: CSGLAGSPPYNEQFF. The chain links TRBV29-1 to TRBJ2-1; 9 bases align to TRBD2. The CDR3 spans 15 residues. Germline values: CDR1 SQVTM, CDR2 ANQGSEA. The junction had 9 bases not matched to a gene; V was cut back by 7 bases and J by 2 bases.

The rearrangement uses TRBV5-1 and TRBJ2-7; no firm D call. The CDR3 covers 14 residues. V lost 4 bases and J lost 5, with 16 bases in between. Germline V lookup: CDR1 SGHRS, CDR2 YFSETQ. CDR3 amino acids: CASSLVRPGNEQYF. In nucleotides, the CDR3 is TGCGCCAGCAGCCTCGTGCGGCCGGGCAACGAGCAGTACTTC.

Only one count was recorded for this clone. The chain couples TRBV6-1 to TRBJ1-5; possibly TRBD1 for D (6 bases). Germline CDR1 MNHNS, CDR2 SASEGT. CDR3 size: 14 residues. Between the trimmed V and J ends, which lost 6 bases and 1 base, there was a span of 10 bases. CDR3 nucleotide sequence: TGTGCCAGCAGGGCCGGGACAAGCAATCAGCCCCAGCATTTT. As protein: CASRAGTSNQPQHF.

Of note for this clone: Other DNA sequences of this sample code for an identical CDR3. The chain employs TRBV5-4 and TRBJ2-3; perhaps D is TRBD1 or TRBD2 (6 bases each). Trimming cost V 1 base and J 4 bases, with 7 bases left between them. Germline loops: CDR1 SGHNT, CDR2 YYREEE (reference sequence). CDR3 length: 13 amino acids. The CDR3 region is CASSLRGADTQYF. CDR3 nucleotide sequence: TGTGCCAGCAGCTTGAGGGGGGCAGATACGCAGTATTTT.

V usage is TRBV30 and J usage is TRBJ2-7; TRBD2 matches 8 bases. Germline V gene sequence: CDR1 GTSNPN, CDR2 SVGIG (reference sequence). There are 15 residues in the CDR3. Trimming took 3 bases from V and 0 from J; bases not matched to a gene: 7. CDR3 bases: TGTGCCTGGAGAGGTGCGGGGGGAAGCTCCTACGAGCAGTACTTC. As protein: CAWRGAGGSSYEQYF.